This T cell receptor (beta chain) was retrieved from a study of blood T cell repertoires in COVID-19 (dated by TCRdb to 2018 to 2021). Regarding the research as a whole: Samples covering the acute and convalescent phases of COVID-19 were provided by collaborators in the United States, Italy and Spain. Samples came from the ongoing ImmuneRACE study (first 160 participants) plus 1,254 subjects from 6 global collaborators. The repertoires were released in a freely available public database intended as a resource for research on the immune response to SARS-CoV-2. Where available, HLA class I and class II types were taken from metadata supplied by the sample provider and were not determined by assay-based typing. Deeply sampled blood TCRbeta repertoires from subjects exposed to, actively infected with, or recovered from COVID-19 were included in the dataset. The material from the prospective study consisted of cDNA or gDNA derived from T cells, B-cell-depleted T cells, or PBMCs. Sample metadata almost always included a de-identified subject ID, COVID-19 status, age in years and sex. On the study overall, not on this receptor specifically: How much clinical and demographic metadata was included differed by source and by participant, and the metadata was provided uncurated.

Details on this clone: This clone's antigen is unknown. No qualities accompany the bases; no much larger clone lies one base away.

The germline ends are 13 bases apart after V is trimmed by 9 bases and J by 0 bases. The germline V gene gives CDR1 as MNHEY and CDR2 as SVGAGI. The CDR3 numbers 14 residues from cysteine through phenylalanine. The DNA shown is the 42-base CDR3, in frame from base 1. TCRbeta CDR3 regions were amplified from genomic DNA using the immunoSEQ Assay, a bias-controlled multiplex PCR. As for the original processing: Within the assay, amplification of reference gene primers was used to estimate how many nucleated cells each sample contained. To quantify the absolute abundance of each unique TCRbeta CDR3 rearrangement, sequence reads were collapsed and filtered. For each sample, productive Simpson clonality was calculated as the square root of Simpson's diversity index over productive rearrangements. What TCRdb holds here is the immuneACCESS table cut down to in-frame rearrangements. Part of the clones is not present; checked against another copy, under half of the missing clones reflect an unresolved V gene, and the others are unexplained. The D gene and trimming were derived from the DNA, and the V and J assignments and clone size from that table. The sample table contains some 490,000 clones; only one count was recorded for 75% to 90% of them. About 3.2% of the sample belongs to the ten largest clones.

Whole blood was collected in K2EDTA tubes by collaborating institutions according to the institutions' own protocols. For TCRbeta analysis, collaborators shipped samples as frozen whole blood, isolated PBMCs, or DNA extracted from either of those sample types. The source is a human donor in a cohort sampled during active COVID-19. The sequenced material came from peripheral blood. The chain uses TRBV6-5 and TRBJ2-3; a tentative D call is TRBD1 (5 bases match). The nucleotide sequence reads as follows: TGTGCCAGTAAATCAGGGTTAAGCACAGATACGCAGTATTTT. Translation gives CASKSGLSTDTQYF.